Detailed here is one T cell receptor beta chain. This entry comes from a study of Ad26.COV2.S vaccination and SARS-CoV-2 variants. Some clones are missing from TCRdb's copy, which holds only in-frame ones; the method was immunoSEQ multiplex PCR. The sample has 350,000 to 600,000 clones, about nine tenths seen once. Sample treatment: 19 received Ad26.COV2.S at low or high dose, single or two shots; 5 received placebo; per-sample allocation not given. Sample collection was performed on day 63 after the first vaccine or placebo injection. In Boston, the donor was an adult between 18-55 years of age. This CDR3 comprises 18 residues. Germline trimming cut 0 bases from V and 0 bases from J; bases unmatched to any gene: 8. The germline V gene encodes CDR1 SGHRS and CDR2 YFSETQ.

The input for sequencing was peripheral blood, taken in a trial of Ad26.COV2.S vaccine versus placebo. The chain couples TRBV5-1 to TRBJ2-7; 11 bases map to TRBD2. The TCR sequence derives from a person aged 18-65 years who received the Ad26.COV2.S COVID-19 vaccine or a placebo. In DNA form, the CDR3 reads TGCGCCAGCAGCTTGGCCGTTTTAGCGGGGGGGACCTCCTACGAGCAGTACTTC. Protein sequence: CASSLAVLAGGTSYEQYF.